Following are 14 T cell receptor beta chains from one sample sequenced in a study of monozygotic twins with cystic fibrosis. The method was immunoSEQ multiplex PCR; TCRdb's version includes in-frame clones alone and lacks a portion of them. This sample has about 32,000 clones, with roughly 90% found just once. The sequencing input was blood. These receptor sequences come from a girl aged 2 to 9 with cystic fibrosis.

A few counts support this clone. V usage is TRBV5-6 and J usage is TRBJ2-1, with D possibly being TRBD2 (5 bases). The ends were cut back, 3 bases at V and 2 bases at J, with 12 bases in the middle. This CDR3 has 15 amino acids. Germline values: CDR1 SGHDT, CDR2 YYEEEE. The CDR3 bases are TGTGCCAGCAGCTCCTCGGACTTACCCTACAATGAGCAGTTCTTC. Protein sequence: CASSSSDLPYNEQFF.

The rearrangement uses TRBV5-1 and TRBJ2-3; no clear D. The germline V gene encodes CDR1 SGHRS and CDR2 YFSETQ. The CDR3 is 15 amino acids. V was trimmed by 1 base and J by 0 bases, leaving 9 bases between them. As DNA, the CDR3 is TGCGCCAGCAGCTTGCAGGAACCTAGCACAGATACGCAGTATTTT. It encodes CASSLQEPSTDTQYF.

This chain links TRBV6-5 with TRBJ1-1; D is unclear. V was trimmed by 8 bases and J by 4 bases, leaving 17 bases between them. CDR3 length equals 14 residues. The germline V gene has CDR1 MNHEY and CDR2 SVGAGI. In DNA, the CDR3 is TGTGCCAGCGGGCAGGATAATATAGGCACTGAAGCTTTCTTT. Translating it yields CASGQDNIGTEAFF.

V is TRBV5-6 and J is TRBJ2-2, with TRBD2 matching over 7 bases. The CDR3 runs 14 residues. Trimming removed 1 base from V and 6 bases from J; junction bases left unmatched: 3. The V gene's germline CDR1 is SGHDT and CDR2 YYEEEE. CDR3 sequence reads: CASSLSGRAGELFF. The CDR3 nucleotides read TGTGCCAGCAGCTTGTCAGGGAGGGCCGGGGAGCTGTTTTTT.

V and J are TRBV30 and TRBJ1-2; possible D gene TRBD1, 6 bases. The CDR3 loop spans 18 amino acids. The germline V and J ends were trimmed by 8 bases and 4 bases, with 32 bases remaining between them. Germline V gives CDR1 GTSNPN, CDR2 SVGIG (reference sequence). The CDR3 DNA sequence: TGTGCCGCACCGCTACACCCTAGAACAGGGCCCCTTGTCTATGGCTACACCTTC. This encodes CAAPLHPRTGPLVYGYTF.

This clone has only one observation. The J gene is TRBJ1-4, the V gene TRBV29-1, with D tentatively TRBD1 (6 bases). The CDR3 spans 13 residues. CDR1 and CDR2 from the germline V gene are SQVTM and ANQGSEA. V gave up 4 bases and J gave up 0 bases, with 6 bases separating them. The CDR3 DNA reads TGCAGCGTTGGACAGGCAACTAATGAAAAACTGTTTTTT. Residues: CSVGQATNEKLFF. Combining the CDR3 with reference TRBV29-1 and TRBJ1-4 gives the whole variable domain SAVISQKPSRDICQRGTSLTIQCQVDSQVTMMFWYRQQPGQSLTLIATANQGSEATYESGFVIDKFPISRPNLTFSTLTVSNMSPEDSSIYLCSVGQATNEKLFFGSGTQLSVL.

The rearrangement uses TRBV7-2 and TRBJ2-2; D gene ambiguous. V was pared by 4 bases and J by 5 bases, with 11 bases between. Looked up from germline, CDR1 is SGHTA and CDR2 is FQGNSA. The CDR3 runs 14 residues. The CDR3 protein is CASSSRSSTGELFF. The CDR3 DNA is TGTGCCAGCAGCTCCCGGAGTTCGACCGGGGAGCTGTTTTTT.

This chain joins TRBV7-2 and TRBJ1-5; D is possibly TRBD1 (5 bases). The CDR3 has 16 residues. Deletions cut 1 base from V and 6 bases from J, with 16 bases between. CDR1 and CDR2 from the germline V gene are SGHTA and FQGNSA. The CDR3 coding sequence is TGTGCCAGCAGCTTAGGGGGGTGGGACGATGGTCAGCCCCAGCATTTT. Its translation: CASSLGGWDDGQPQHF.

The V call is TRBV7-2, the J call TRBJ2-2, with D possibly TRBD2 on 5 matching bases. Trimming removed 0 bases at V and 0 bases at J, with 23 bases between. This CDR3 spans 21 amino acids. Germline V gives CDR1 SGHTA, CDR2 FQGNSA. Written as DNA, the CDR3 is TGTGCCAGCAGCTTAGCGAGGGTCCATGGGAGTATATTCGCGAACACCGGGGAGCTGTTTTTT. Its protein product is CASSLARVHGSIFANTGELFF.

V usage is TRBV7-2 and J usage is TRBJ2-7, with no clear D. Germline CDR1 SGHTA, CDR2 FQGNSA. Trimming removed 2 bases at V and 1 base at J, with 15 bases between. The CDR3 has 16 residues. The CDR3 bases are TGTGCCAGCAGCTTAACTGCAGGCGCTCTTTCCTACGAGCAGTACTTC. Protein product: CASSLTAGALSYEQYF.

V usage is TRBV7-9 and J usage is TRBJ2-1; maybe TRBD2 (6 bases). CDR1 SEHNR and CDR2 FQNEAQ come from the germline V gene (reference sequence). The CDR3 consists of 16 residues. V dropped 2 bases and J dropped 8 bases, with 19 bases sitting between them. CDR3 bases: TGTGCCAGCAGCTTACCGTTTGGACTACCTAGGGATGAGCAGTTCTTC. Translated: CASSLPFGLPRDEQFF.

The gene calls are TRBV5-1 and TRBJ2-2, with 7 bases that match TRBD2. V lost 0 bases to trimming and J lost 6 bases; unmatched junction nucleotides: 14. CDR1 and CDR2 from the germline V gene are SGHRS and YFSETQ. This CDR3 has 18 residues. CDR3 loop: CASSLDGGSWFTSGELFF. The CDR3 DNA sequence: TGCGCCAGCAGCTTGGACGGGGGGTCATGGTTTACGTCCGGGGAGCTGTTTTTT.

The rearrangement joins TRBV7-9 to TRBJ2-5; maybe TRBD2 (5 bases). V was pared by 1 base and J by 5 bases, with 20 bases between. The CDR3 sequence is 17 residues long. Germline CDR1 reads SEHNR; CDR2 reads FQNEAQ (reference sequence). The CDR3 DNA sequence: TGTGCCAGCAGCTTAGGCTCTAGCAAGTCGGCCAGGGAGACCCAGTACTTC. Translated: CASSLGSSKSARETQYF.

A single count supports this clone. V and J are TRBV9 and TRBJ2-7, with a possible D match to TRBD1 (6 bases). V lost 4 bases and J lost 7, with 18 bases in between. CDR1 is SGDLS and CDR2 is YYNGEE in the germline V gene. This CDR3 region has 14 residues. The CDR3 DNA reads TGTGCCAGCAGCCCTACAGGGCCCTGGGGGGAGCAGTACTTC. It is translated as CASSPTGPWGEQYF.